This T cell receptor (beta chain) was retrieved from a study of CD8+ T cells in alopecia areata. The ends were cut back, 0 bases at V and 2 bases at J, with 6 bases in the middle. The CDR3 spans 13 residues. Germline lookup yields CDR1 SQVTM and CDR2 ANQGSEA. Extraction and reverse transcription of RNA yielded cDNA as the sequencing template. TCRdb keeps only in-frame clones here, not all; method: immunoSEQ multiplex PCR. The data show roughly 170,000 clones, with 59% seen just once and roughly 15% held by the top ten. The rearrangement joins TRBV29-1 to TRBJ2-3; the D is unclear. Source: CD4+ T cells sorted from blood, taken at week 0. The receptor was isolated from a human donor with alopecia areata. The CDR3: CSVEDEVTDTQYF. CDR3 bases: TGCAGCGTTGAAGACGAGGTCACAGATACGCAGTATTTT.